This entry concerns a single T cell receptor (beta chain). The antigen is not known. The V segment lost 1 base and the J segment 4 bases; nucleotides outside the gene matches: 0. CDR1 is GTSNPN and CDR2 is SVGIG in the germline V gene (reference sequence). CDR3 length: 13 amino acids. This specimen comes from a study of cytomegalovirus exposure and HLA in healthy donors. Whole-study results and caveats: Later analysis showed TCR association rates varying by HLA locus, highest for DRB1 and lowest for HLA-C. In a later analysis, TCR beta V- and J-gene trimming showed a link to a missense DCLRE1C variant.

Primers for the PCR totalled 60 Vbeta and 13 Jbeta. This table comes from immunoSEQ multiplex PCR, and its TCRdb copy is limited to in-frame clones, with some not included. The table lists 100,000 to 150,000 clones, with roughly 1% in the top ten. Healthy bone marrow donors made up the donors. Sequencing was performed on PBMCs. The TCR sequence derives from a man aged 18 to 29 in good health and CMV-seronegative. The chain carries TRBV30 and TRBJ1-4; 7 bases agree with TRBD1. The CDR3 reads CAWSGQGNEKLFF. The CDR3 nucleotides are TGTGCCTGGAGTGGACAGGGTAATGAAAAACTGTTTTTT. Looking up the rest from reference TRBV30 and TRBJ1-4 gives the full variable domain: SQTIHQWPATLVQPVGSPLSLECTVEGTSNPNLYWYRQAAGRGLQLLFYSVGIGQISSEVPQNLSASRPQDRQFILSSKKLLLSDSGFYLCAWSGQGNEKLFFGSGTQLSVL.